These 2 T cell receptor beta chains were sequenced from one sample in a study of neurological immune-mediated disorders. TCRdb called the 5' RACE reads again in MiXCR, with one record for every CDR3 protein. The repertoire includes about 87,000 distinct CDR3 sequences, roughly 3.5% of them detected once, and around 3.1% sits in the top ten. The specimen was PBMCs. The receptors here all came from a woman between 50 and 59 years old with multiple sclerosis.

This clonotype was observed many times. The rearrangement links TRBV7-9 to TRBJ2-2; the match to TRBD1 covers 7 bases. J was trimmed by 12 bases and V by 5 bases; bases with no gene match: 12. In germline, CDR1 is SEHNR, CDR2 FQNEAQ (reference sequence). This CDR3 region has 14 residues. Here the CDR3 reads CASSPLPGTVQLFF. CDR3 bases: TGTGCCAGCAGCCCCCTTCCCGGGACAGTCCAGCTGTTTTTT.

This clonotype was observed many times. CDR3 in amino acids: CASSLDNEKLFF. The CDR3 nucleotides are TGCGCCAGCAGCCTGGATAATGAAAAACTGTTTTTT. The V and J genes are TRBV5-1 and TRBJ1-4; D uncertain. V was clipped by 4 bases and J by 4 bases, with 5 bases between them. There are 12 residues in the CDR3. Germline CDR1 SGHRS, CDR2 YFSETQ.